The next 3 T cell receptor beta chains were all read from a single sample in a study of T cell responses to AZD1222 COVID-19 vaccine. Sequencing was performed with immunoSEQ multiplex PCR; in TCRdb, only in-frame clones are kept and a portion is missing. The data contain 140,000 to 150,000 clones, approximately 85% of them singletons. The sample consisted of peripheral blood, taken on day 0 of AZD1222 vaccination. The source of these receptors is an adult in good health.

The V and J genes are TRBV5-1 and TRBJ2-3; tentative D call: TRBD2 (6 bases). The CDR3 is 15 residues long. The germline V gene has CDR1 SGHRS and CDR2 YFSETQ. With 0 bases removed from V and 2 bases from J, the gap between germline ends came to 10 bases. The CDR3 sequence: CASSLGDFHTDTQYF. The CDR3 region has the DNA TGCGCCAGCAGCTTGGGGGACTTCCACACAGATACGCAGTATTTT.

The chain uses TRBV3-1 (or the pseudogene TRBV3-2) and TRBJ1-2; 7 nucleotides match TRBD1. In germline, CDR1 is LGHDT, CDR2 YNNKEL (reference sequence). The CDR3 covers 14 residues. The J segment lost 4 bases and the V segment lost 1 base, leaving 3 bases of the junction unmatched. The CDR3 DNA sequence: TGTGCCAGCAGCCAAGGCCAGGGGGGCTATGGCTACACCTTC. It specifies CASSQGQGGYGYTF.

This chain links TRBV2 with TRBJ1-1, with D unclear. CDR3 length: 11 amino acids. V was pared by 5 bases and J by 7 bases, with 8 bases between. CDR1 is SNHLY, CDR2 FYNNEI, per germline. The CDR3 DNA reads TGTGCCAGCAGTTACTATGGTGAAGCTTTCTTT. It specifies CASSYYGEAFF.